One sample yielded the 22 T cell receptor beta chains listed below, sequenced in a study of T-cell memory formation after mild COVID-19. TCRdb redid the calling of the 5' RACE reads with MiXCR, one entry per CDR3 protein. The repertoire holds roughly 320,000 distinct CDR3 sequences, with around 27% as singletons. The specimen was PBMCs or a T cell subset sorted from them (not recorded which). All receptors derive from an adult woman who had mild COVID-19 (a few samples of this study predate the infection). Cell type and time point are not known.

The CDR3 protein is CASSSQDRLYGYTF. CDR3 bases: TGCGCCAGCAGCTCGCAGGACAGGCTCTATGGCTACACCTTC. The V call is TRBV5-1, the J call TRBJ1-2; TRBD1 agrees at 7 bases. The CDR3 consists of 14 residues. Unmatched junction bases numbered 6, after V lost 3 bases and J lost 4 bases. Germline V gene sequence: CDR1 SGHRS, CDR2 YFSETQ.

The chain links TRBV29-1 to TRBJ2-3; 9 bases fit TRBD1. The CDR3 is 14 amino acids. Per germline, CDR1 SQVTM and CDR2 ANQGSEA. Unmatched junction bases numbered 8, after V lost 4 bases and J lost 6 bases. The CDR3 loop reads CSVAGTGKDDTQYF. In nucleotides, the CDR3 is TGCAGCGTTGCAGGGACAGGGAAGGACGATACGCAGTATTTT.

This chain links TRBV20-1 with TRBJ2-1; no clear D gene. This CDR3 comprises 16 residues. CDR1 DFQATT and CDR2 SNEGSKA come from the germline V gene (reference sequence). The V end was cut by 2 bases, the J end by 5 bases, with 19 bases between. The CDR3 DNA follows: TGCAGTGCTAGACCCTATGAGCAGTACCTAAACAATGAGCAGTTCTTC. This codes for CSARPYEQYLNNEQFF.

The chain employs TRBV6-5 and TRBJ1-6, with D perhaps matching TRBD1 (5 bases). Germline V gene data show CDR1 as MNHEY and CDR2 as SVGAGI. The CDR3 has 19 amino acids. The V and J ends lost 6 bases and 9 bases respectively, with 30 bases between them. The CDR3 bases are TGTGCCAGCAGAACTTTCGGGACTCCGTACCGAGAAAGAGGTTCACCCCTCCACTTT. Translated, it gives CASRTFGTPYRERGSPLHF.

The chain has TRBV2 and TRBJ1-6; 7 bases line up with TRBD1. Per germline, CDR1 SNHLY and CDR2 FYNNEI. V was clipped by 4 bases and J by 7 bases; unmatched bases: 4. The CDR3 contains 14 residues. CDR3 sequence (DNA): TGTGCCAGCAGTGTTGGACAGGTGAATTCACCCCTCCACTTT. This codes for CASSVGQVNSPLHF.

The chain uses TRBV30 and TRBJ2-7, with 8 positions matching TRBD2. The J segment lost 4 bases and the V segment lost 3 bases, leaving 8 bases of the junction unmatched. The germline V gene has CDR1 GTSNPN and CDR2 SVGIG (reference sequence). The CDR3 totals 14 residues. This CDR3 is CAWRGAGAAYEQYF. The DNA for the CDR3 is TGTGCCTGGAGGGGAGCGGGAGCTGCGTACGAGCAGTACTTC. The whole variable domain, filled in from reference TRBV30 and TRBJ2-7, reads SQTIHQWPATLVQPVGSPLSLECTVEGTSNPNLYWYRQAAGRGLQLLFYSVGIGQISSEVPQNLSASRPQDRQFILSSKKLLLSDSGFYLCAWRGAGAAYEQYFGPGTRLTVT.

This chain connects TRBV11-2 to TRBJ2-3, with TRBD2 matching 10 bases. CDR1 and CDR2 from the germline V gene are SGHAT and FQNNGV. The CDR3 loop spans 19 amino acids. With V trimmed by 5 bases and J by 2 bases, 16 bases remained unmatched. CDR3 sequence (DNA): TGTGCCAGCAGCCTTGGCCTCACCTGGACTAGCGGACTCACAGATACGCAGTATTTT. This encodes CASSLGLTWTSGLTDTQYF.

The genes are TRBV12-3 or TRBV12-4 and TRBJ2-3; TRBD1 agrees at 10 bases. The J segment lost 4 bases and the V segment lost 7 bases, leaving 8 bases of the junction unmatched. The CDR3 has 15 residues. CDR3 in amino acids: CASTLTGGVSDTQYF. DNA of the CDR3: TGTGCCAGCACCCTGACAGGGGGCGTCTCAGATACGCAGTATTTT.

The CDR3 sequence is CASSWTVNTEAFF. The CDR3 DNA is TGTGCCAGCAGTTGGACAGTGAACACTGAAGCTTTCTTT. The V and J genes are TRBV12-3 or TRBV12-4 and TRBJ1-1; D possibly corresponds to TRBD1 (6 bases). CDR3 length: 13 amino acids. V lost 4 bases, J lost 0 bases, and 6 bases lay in between.

This clonotype was seen only a few times. The rearrangement joins TRBV5-1 to TRBJ2-2; 14 nucleotides agree with TRBD2. Per the germline V gene, CDR1 is SGHRS and CDR2 is YFSETQ. The V and J ends lost 4 bases and 0 bases, in that order; junction bases with no gene match: 5. This CDR3 has 18 amino acids. For the CDR3, the DNA is TGCGCCAGCAGCCCAAGGACTAGCGGGGGGCCGAACACCGGGGAGCTGTTTTTT. Its protein is CASSPRTSGGPNTGELFF.

This chain joins TRBV29-1 and TRBJ2-7; weak D call: TRBD1 (6 bases). The CDR3 is 14 amino acids. Germline V gives CDR1 SQVTM, CDR2 ANQGSEA. V lost 0 bases and J 4 bases, leaving 13 bases between the germline ends. The CDR3 nucleotides read TGCAGCGTTGAAGAAGGGCAGGGGTTTTACGAGCAGTACTTC. Its protein is CSVEEGQGFYEQYF.

CDR3 sequence: CASSDLASGGSGNEQFF. The DNA for the CDR3 is TGTGCCAGCAGTGACCTGGCTAGCGGGGGGTCTGGGAATGAGCAGTTCTTC. J is TRBJ2-1 and V is TRBV2; TRBD2 aligns across 11 bases. Germline CDR1 is SNHLY and CDR2 is FYNNEI. Losses at the gene ends were 3 bases for V and 7 bases for J; bases not matched to a gene: 11. The CDR3 sequence is 17 residues long.

The V and J genes are TRBV7-9 and TRBJ2-7; D is perhaps TRBD2 (6 bases). The CDR3 contains 12 residues. Germline CDR1 and CDR2: SEHNR and FQNEAQ (reference sequence). V was shortened by 4 bases and J by 5 bases, with 9 bases between the two germline ends. The CDR3 here is CASSSSGDEQYF. The CDR3, as DNA: TGTGCCAGCAGCTCCTCGGGGGACGAGCAGTACTTC.

The chain combines TRBV29-1 with TRBJ2-3; 7 positions agree with TRBD1. Germline V gene data show CDR1 as SQVTM and CDR2 as ANQGSEA. J gave up 2 bases and V 4 bases, and 3 bases lay outside the gene matches. The CDR3 is 13 residues long. CDR3 DNA: TGCAGCGTTGCGGGACAGCACACAGATACGCAGTATTTT. Amino acids: CSVAGQHTDTQYF.

V is TRBV12-3 or TRBV12-4 and J is TRBJ2-7; weak D call: TRBD2 (5 bases). This CDR3 spans 14 amino acids. Trimming removed 6 bases at V and 0 bases at J, with 12 bases between. The CDR3 DNA reads as TGTGCCAGCAGCTCTAGCCGCAGCTCCTACGAGCAGTACTTC. This encodes CASSSSRSSYEQYF.

The V call is TRBV5-5, the J call TRBJ1-5; D may be TRBD1 (5 bases). Trimming shortened V by 0 bases and J by 2 bases, and 12 bases separated the two germline ends. In germline, CDR1 is SGHKS, CDR2 YYEKEE (reference sequence). This CDR3 is built from 16 residues. CDR3 coding DNA: TGTGCCAGCAGCTTGGGTGGGGCCGGGGGCAATCAGCCCCAGCATTTT. It specifies CASSLGGAGGNQPQHF.

This clonotype was recorded a few times. The CDR3 spells CASSESRGRNEQFF. The CDR3 DNA reads as TGTGCCAGCAGTGAATCAAGGGGTCGCAATGAGCAGTTCTTC. The rearrangement links TRBV25-1 to TRBJ2-1, with D perhaps TRBD1 (5 bases). V lost 1 base and J 6 bases, leaving 10 bases between the germline ends. This CDR3 has 14 residues. Germline values: CDR1 MGHDK, CDR2 SYGVNS.

A few counts support this clonotype. V gene TRBV18 combines with J gene TRBJ2-1, with D perhaps TRBD1 (6 bases). This CDR3 contains 15 residues. The V gene's germline CDR1 is KGHSH and CDR2 LQKENI. V was pared by 5 bases and J by 2 bases, with 13 bases between. Written as DNA, the CDR3 is TGTGCCAGCTCAGCCGGACAGTTTGCCTACAATGAGCAGTTCTTC. Translating gives CASSAGQFAYNEQFF. Filled out from reference TRBV18 and TRBJ2-1, the complete variable domain reads NAGVMQNPRHLVRRRGQEARLRCSPMKGHSHVYWYRQLPEEGLKFMVYLQKENIIDESGMPKERFSAEFPKEGPSILRIQQVVRGDSAAYFCASSAGQFAYNEQFFGPGTRLTVL.

This clonotype was found a few times. The gene calls are TRBV7-2 and TRBJ1-1, with D maybe TRBD1 (5 bases). Germline loops: CDR1 SGHTA, CDR2 FQGNSA. The germline V and J ends were trimmed by 4 bases and 5 bases, with 14 bases remaining between them. The length of the CDR3 is 14 residues. CDR3 in DNA: TGTGCCAGCAGCTCCCGGGCAGGGCGGACTGAAGCTTTCTTT. Amino acid sequence: CASSSRAGRTEAFF.

The J gene is TRBJ2-7, the V gene TRBV29-1; no clear D gene. From germline, CDR1 is SQVTM and CDR2 ANQGSEA. V was shortened by 7 bases and J by 0 bases, with 10 bases between the two germline ends. The CDR3 contains 12 residues. The CDR3 sequence is CSAASSSYEQYF. The CDR3 DNA sequence: TGCAGCGCGGCATCCTCCTCCTACGAGCAGTACTTC.

The sample holds a few counts of this clonotype. V is TRBV5-1 and J is TRBJ2-7; 14 nucleotides line up with TRBD2. Germline loops: CDR1 SGHRS, CDR2 YFSETQ. Trimming cost V 4 bases and J 0 bases; bases outside gene matches: 9. CDR3 size: 18 residues. Here the CDR3 reads CASSPRLAGGPASYEQYF. The CDR3, as DNA: TGCGCCAGCAGCCCAAGACTAGCGGGAGGGCCCGCCTCCTACGAGCAGTACTTC.

The chain is built from TRBV29-1 and TRBJ2-1; 14 nucleotides agree with TRBD2. Germline V lookup: CDR1 SQVTM, CDR2 ANQGSEA. V trimming: 3 bases; J trimming: 4 bases; junction bases outside the gene matches: 8. The length of the CDR3 is 17 residues. The DNA of the CDR3 is TGCAGCGTTGACAAGGGACTAGCGGGAGACCTTTACAATGAGCAGTTCTTC. Translating it yields CSVDKGLAGDLYNEQFF.